These T cell receptor beta chains were read from a single sample in a study of cytomegalovirus exposure and HLA in healthy donors. The assay was immunoSEQ multiplex PCR, and TCRdb's table has in-frame clones only and misses some. This sample's table reports 29,000 or so clones. The sample taken for sequencing was PBMCs. Receptors were obtained from a man in his thirties or forties in good health and CMV-seronegative. Each CDR3 is given with its conserved first and last residue. The order of the fields is J gene, clone size, D gene, V gene, CDR3 DNA, CDR3 protein. The D gene is left open where the match is weak. Expanded clones get a size class; other rows say once, few or many, or leave the size out.

TRBJ1-6 . TRBD1 TRBV27 TGTGCCAGCAGCATCTCGGGACAGGGTGGGCCCCTCCACTTT CASSISGQGGPLHF
TRBJ1-2 . . TRBV6-1 TGTGCCAGCAGTGCGCTAGGTGGGACAAGCTGGCAAGGCTACACCTTC CASSALGGTSWQGYTF
TRBJ1-2 . TRBD1 TRBV7-2 TGTGCCAGCAGCCCGCCGGACAGGTACTATGGCTACACCTTC CASSPPDRYYGYTF
TRBJ1-2 . TRBD1 TRBV15 TGTGCCACCAGCACGCCGAAATCAGGGGGCCATGGCTACACCTTC CATSTPKSGGHGYTF
TRBJ2-7 . . TRBV6-1 TGTGCCAGCAGTGAAGTTTGGTACAGGGCCTTCTACGAGCAGTACTTC CASSEVWYRAFYEQYF
TRBJ2-6 . TRBD2 TRBV6-5 TGTGCCAGCAATTACTCGGGGGGGGCTGGGGCCAACGTCCTGACTTTC CASNYSGGAGANVLTF
TRBJ2-2 . TRBD2 TRBV11-2 TGTGCCAGCAGCTCCCGACTAGCGCGTACCGGGGAGCTGTTTTTT CASSSRLARTGELFF
TRBJ1-3 . . TRBV25-1 TGTGCCAGCAGGTACAGCTCTGGAAACACCATATATTTT CASRYSSGNTIYF
TRBJ1-1 . . TRBV12-5 TGTGCTAGTGGTACTACAGGGCTGGGTGCTTTCTTT CASGTTGLGAFF
TRBJ1-2 . TRBD1 TRBV28 TGTGCCAGCAGTTCGGCAGGGGGCCGCTATGGCTACACCTTC CASSSAGGRYGYTF
TRBJ2-2 medium-sized TRBD1 TRBV28 TGTGCCAGCAGTTTACAGGGGGTAGAGACCGGGGAGCTGTTTTTT CASSLQGVETGELFF
TRBJ2-7 . TRBD2 TRBV5-1 TGCGCCAGCAGCCAGGGACTAGCGGGAACGTCTATGGACGAGCAGTACTTC CASSQGLAGTSMDEQYF
TRBJ2-5 . TRBD2 TRBV14 TGTGCCAGCAGCCATACTAGCGGGAGAGAGACCCAGTACTTC CASSHTSGRETQYF
TRBJ1-1 . . TRBV6-5 TGTGCCAGCAGTTACGCAGTTATGAACACTGAAGCTTTCTTT CASSYAVMNTEAFF
TRBJ2-7 . . TRBV6-5 TGTGCCAGCAGTTACTCTCAGGCCCCAAAGGTATGGGAGCAGTACTTC CASSYSQAPKVWEQYF
TRBJ2-3 . . TRBV6-5 TGTGCCAGCAGTTACGGGCTTACTAGCACAGATACGCAGTATTTT CASSYGLTSTDTQYF
TRBJ1-3 . . TRBV10-3 TGTGCCATCAGACAAGGACAGAGCTCTGGAAACACCATATATTTT CAIRQGQSSGNTIYF
TRBJ1-1 . TRBD1 TRBV18 TGTGCCAGCTCACCAGGGACAGAGAACACTGAAGCTTTCTTT CASSPGTENTEAFF
TRBJ2-1 . TRBD2 TRBV29-1 TGCAGCGTTGGCGGGAGCTCCTACAATGAGCAGTTCTTC CSVGGSSYNEQFF
TRBJ2-5 . . TRBV19 TGTGCCAGTAGTATTTCGGCCCCGAGAGGGGAGACCCAGTACTTC CASSISAPRGETQYF
TRBJ2-3 . TRBD2 TRBV18 TGTGCCAGCTCACCATTTCCAGCGGGGGTGTTCACAGATACGCAGTATTTT CASSPFPAGVFTDTQYF
TRBJ1-5 . . TRBV10-3 TGTGCCATCAGTGAAAGGGGCGAGAATCAGCCCCAGCATTTT CAISERGENQPQHF
TRBJ2-4 . TRBD1 TRBV6-5 TGTGCCAGCAGTGACAGGGACATTCAGTACTTC CASSDRDIQYF
TRBJ2-7 . TRBD1 TRBV4-2 TGTGCCAGCAGCCAAGAGCACAGGGGGTGGGACGAGCAGTACTTC CASSQEHRGWDEQYF
TRBJ2-4 . . TRBV30 TGTGCCTGGAGTTACGAGGGGGTCTTGGCCAAAAACATTCAGTACTTC CAWSYEGVLAKNIQYF
TRBJ1-1 . . TRBV4-2 TGTGCCAGCAGGTCAAATCTCCTGGCGAACACTGAAGCTTTCTTT CASRSNLLANTEAFF
TRBJ2-1 . TRBD2 TRBV18 TGTGCCAGCTCACCGGGGACTAGCGGGGATAGGGATGAGCAGTTCTTC CASSPGTSGDRDEQFF
TRBJ2-5 . . TRBV7-8 TGTGCCAGCAGCCTCCGTATGACTAGGCGGGGTGCAGAGACCCAGTACTTC CASSLRMTRRGAETQYF
TRBJ2-1 . TRBD2 TRBV10-3 TGTGCCATCAGTGAAGGACTAGTGGGAGTGTTTTCCTACAATGAGCAGTTCTTC CAISEGLVGVFSYNEQFF
TRBJ1-2 . . TRBV5-8 TGTGCCAGCAGCTTGGGTGGGCTGGAACTCTATGGCTACACCTTC CASSLGGLELYGYTF
TRBJ2-7 . TRBD1 TRBV5-4 TGTGCCAGCAGCTCCTGGACAGGGGGCGCTTACGAGCAGTACTTC CASSSWTGGAYEQYF
TRBJ2-7 . . TRBV19 TGTGCCAGTAGTATCTCTCCCGGCAGGGAATACGAGCAGTACTTC CASSISPGREYEQYF
TRBJ1-2 . . TRBV28 TGTGCCAGCAGTATCGCCGGGACACAAGTTTATGGCTACACCTTC CASSIAGTQVYGYTF
TRBJ2-7 . . TRBV7-6 TGTGCCAGCAGCCCGGGGGTCCATCCCTACGAGCAGTACTTC CASSPGVHPYEQYF
TRBJ2-1 . TRBD1 TRBV5-4 TGTGCCAGCGGCAGGGGGCTTGTGGATGAGCAGTTCTTC CASGRGLVDEQFF
TRBJ2-3 . . TRBV11-2 TGTGCCAGCAGCCCGATTGGGTCCGGAGGGGCAGATACGCAGTATTTT CASSPIGSGGADTQYF
TRBJ2-5 . TRBD2 TRBV27 TGTGCCAGCAGCCTAGCGGGGGGGCATGTACGAGAGACCCAGTACTTC CASSLAGGHVRETQYF
TRBJ2-5 . . TRBV18 TGTGCCAGCTCACCACGTGGGGCGGAGACCCAGTACTTC CASSPRGAETQYF
TRBJ2-1 . TRBD1 TRBV6-4 TGTGCCAGCAGTGACGGGACAGGGAACCCTTCGGATGAGCAGTTCTTC CASSDGTGNPSDEQFF
TRBJ1-6 . . TRBV6-5 TGTGCCAGCAGTTACTCAGGGGTTCCGGGTAATTCACCCCTCCACTTT CASSYSGVPGNSPLHF
TRBJ2-2 . . TRBV5-1 TGCGCCAGCAGCTTGTACGGGAGAAGCGGGGAGCTGTTTTTT CASSLYGRSGELFF
TRBJ1-3 . . TRBV2 TGTGCCAGCAGCCCCTATAGGGGCACTGGAAACACCATATATTTT CASSPYRGTGNTIYF
TRBJ2-5 . . TRBV9 TGTGCCAGCAGCGTAGGGTCGGTCCAAGAGACCCAGTACTTC CASSVGSVQETQYF
TRBJ2-3 . . TRBV2 TGTGCCAGCAGCGCGGTGGTAGCGGAAGATACGCAGTATTTT CASSAVVAEDTQYF
TRBJ1-5 . TRBD1 TRBV5-6 TGTGCCAGCAGCTTGACCCAGGGGGTGGTTAGCAATCAGCCCCAGCATTTT CASSLTQGVVSNQPQHF
TRBJ2-5 . TRBD2 TRBV18 TGTGCCAGCTCACCACCGGGACTAGGAGGGGAGACCCAGTACTTC CASSPPGLGGETQYF
TRBJ2-3 . . TRBV10-1 TGCGCCAGCAAATCGTTCCCCGGGTCAGATACGCAGTATTTT CASKSFPGSDTQYF
TRBJ1-1 . . TRBV28 TGTGCCAGCAGTTTGGGCTCCTTTAACACTGAAGCTTTCTTT CASSLGSFNTEAFF
TRBJ1-1 . . TRBV6-5 TGTGCCAGCAGACGAAGACAGTCCAGTGAAGCTTTCTTT CASRRRQSSEAFF
TRBJ1-4 . . TRBV25-1 TGTGCCAGCAGTGACCCGAGGACAGCAACTAATGAAAAACTGTTTTTT CASSDPRTATNEKLFF
TRBJ2-7 . . TRBV6-1 TGTGCCAGCAGTGGACAGGTATACTCCTACGAGCAGTACTTC CASSGQVYSYEQYF
TRBJ2-5 . TRBD1 TRBV7-2 TGTGCCAGCAGCCGGACAGGGCGATGGGAGACCCAGTACTTC CASSRTGRWETQYF
TRBJ2-2 . . TRBV5-5 TGTGCCAGCAGCCCCCCCGGGCAGGACTACACCGGGGAGCTGTTTTTT CASSPPGQDYTGELFF
TRBJ1-2 . . TRBV2 TGTGCCAGCAGTTACGACAAATACTATGGCTACACCTTC CASSYDKYYGYTF
TRBJ2-1 . TRBD1 TRBV6-4 TGTGCCAGCAGCTACGGACAGGGGGGAGGCAATGAGCAGTTCTTC CASSYGQGGGNEQFF
TRBJ2-2 . TRBD1 TRBV10-3 TGTGCCATCAGTGACGGACAGGGGAGAACCGGGGAGCTGTTTTTT CAISDGQGRTGELFF
TRBJ2-7 . . TRBV27 TGTGCCAGCAGTTTAGGGGGGGCAGGCGACGAGCAGTACTTC CASSLGGAGDEQYF
TRBJ1-4 . . TRBV19 TGTGCCAGTGTGGGGGGAGCAACTAATGAAAAACTGTTTTTT CASVGGATNEKLFF
TRBJ1-3 . . TRBV13 TGTGCCAGCAGCTTAGGAGCGGGAAACACCATATATTTT CASSLGAGNTIYF
TRBJ1-2 . . TRBV5-1 TGCGCCAGCAACCAGGGAGGGAGCTATGGCTACACCTTC CASNQGGSYGYTF